These T cell receptor beta chains were read from a single sample in a study of shared clonotypes between healthy human individuals. Repertoires were generated with immunoSEQ multiplex PCR, while TCRdb's copy carries only in-frame clones and drops some. The sample yields roughly 2.1 million clones, about 92% seen once. The sequenced sample consisted of naive CD8+ T cells from PBMCs. The receptors derive from a man aged 18 to 29 in good health. Some clones in this sample may be carry-over from other donors' samples. Each CDR3 is given with its conserved first and last residue. The D gene is left open where the match is weak. Not every row has a clone size; where given, it reads once, few, many or a size class.

d_gene	v_gene	abundance	j_gene	CDR3nt	CDR3aa
TRBD2	TRBV27	-	TRBJ2-1	TGTGCCAGCACCGTTACGGGAGGCGGCAATGAGCAGTTCTTC	CASTVTGGGNEQFF
TRBD1	TRBV10-1	-	TRBJ1-1	TGCGCCAGCAGTGTGACAGGGGGATTGGAGGAGGCTGAAGCTTTCTTT	CASSVTGGLEEAEAFF
-	TRBV7-6	-	TRBJ2-1	TGTGCCAGCAGCCCCCTGCTTGAGCAGTTCTTC	CASSPLLEQFF
-	TRBV4-1	-	TRBJ1-1	TGCGCCAGCAGCCAAAACGGCGGGATGAACACTGAAGCTTTCTTT	CASSQNGGMNTEAFF
-	TRBV9	once	TRBJ2-5	TGTGCCAGCAGCGTAGGGGGGGACGCGGAGACCCAGTACTTC	CASSVGGDAETQYF
TRBD2	TRBV4-2	-	TRBJ2-7	TGTGCCAGCAGCCAGTCCCTCGCCCAGGGCGGGAGCTCCTACGAGCAGTACTTC	CASSQSLAQGGSSYEQYF
-	TRBV27	once	TRBJ1-4	TGTGCCAGCAGTTCCCACCCACGAGGTAACGCGAGGGTAAAACTGTTTTTT	CASSSHPRGNARVKLFF
-	TRBV6-1	-	TRBJ1-4	TGTGCCAGCATTGGGGTTAGGCTTAATGAAAAACTGTTTTTT	CASIGVRLNEKLFF
TRBD1	TRBV13	-	TRBJ2-3	TGTGCCAGCAGCCCAAGCGGGCAGGGGGCAACAGATACGCAGTATTTT	CASSPSGQGATDTQYF
-	TRBV9	-	TRBJ1-1	TGTGCCAGCAGCGTAGATGCTCGGGAACGGGACACTGAAGCTTTCTTT	CASSVDARERDTEAFF
-	TRBV5-1	-	TRBJ2-7	TGCGCCAGCAGCCTGAGGGGGGAAGGCTACGAGCAGTACTTC	CASSLRGEGYEQYF
-	TRBV10-3	-	TRBJ2-2	TGTGCCTTTTCCAGGGATGCGGCCACCGGGGAGCTGTTTTTT	CAFSRDAATGELFF
TRBD1	TRBV19	once	TRBJ1-5	TGTGCCAGTAGTACAACCAAGCTGACAGGGGGTATTGTCAATCAGCCCCAGCATTTT	CASSTTKLTGGIVNQPQHF
-	TRBV27	-	TRBJ1-5	TGTGCCAGCAGTTTGGTAGGGGGGGGTCAGCCCCAGCATTTT	CASSLVGGGQPQHF
TRBD1	TRBV13	-	TRBJ1-3	TGTGCCAGCAGCTGGCAGACAGGGTCTGGAAACACCATATATTTT	CASSWQTGSGNTIYF
-	TRBV25-1	-	TRBJ2-2	TGTGCCAGCAGTGGACACGGGACCGGGGAGCTGTTTTTT	CASSGHGTGELFF
-	TRBV13	-	TRBJ2-5	TGTGCCAGCAGCCTAGACCGGTGGCCTGGAGGTATGGAGACCCAGTACTTC	CASSLDRWPGGMETQYF
-	TRBV6-1	-	TRBJ1-1	TGTGCCAGCAGTGAACGTAGGGGCCCAGAAGCTTTCTTT	CASSERRGPEAFF
-	TRBV4-1	-	TRBJ2-4	TGCGCCAGCAGCCAAGATTATGGGGCGGCTCGGATTCAGTACTTC	CASSQDYGAARIQYF
-	TRBV15	-	TRBJ2-7	TGTGCCACCAGCAGAGATCGGGCGGGGTTTCACTACGAGCAGTACTTC	CATSRDRAGFHYEQYF
TRBD1	TRBV29-1	-	TRBJ2-1	TGCAGCGTTGAAGCGGGACAGGGTATCTACAATGAGCAGTTCTTC	CSVEAGQGIYNEQFF
-	TRBV6-5	-	TRBJ2-7	TGTGCCAGCAGTTACTTGGGGGCCTACGAGCAGTACTTC	CASSYLGAYEQYF
-	TRBV4-1	-	TRBJ2-7	TGCGCCAGCAGCCCACGAGTGGGGATGGAGCAGTACTTC	CASSPRVGMEQYF
-	TRBV29-1	-	TRBJ1-2	TGCAGCGTTGGCCCCGACAGGTTTAATGGCTACACCTTC	CSVGPDRFNGYTF
TRBD2	TRBV27	-	TRBJ2-7	TGTGCCAGCAGCCCAGCGGGGTCCGAGCAGTACTTC	CASSPAGSEQYF
TRBD2	TRBV5-8	-	TRBJ2-7	TGTGCCAGCAGCCCGTCACCGGGACTAGCGGGCTACGAGCAGTACTTC	CASSPSPGLAGYEQYF
TRBD2	TRBV29-1	-	TRBJ2-7	TGCAGCGCTAAACTAGCGTTATACGAGCAGTACTTC	CSAKLALYEQYF
-	TRBV6-6	-	TRBJ2-7	TGTGCCAGCAAAAGCAGACCGCCACCTTACGAGCAGTACTTC	CASKSRPPPYEQYF
-	TRBV25-1	-	TRBJ2-7	TGTGCCAGCAGTGAATATTTCCCAGGGGACCCCTACGAGCAGTACTTC	CASSEYFPGDPYEQYF
-	TRBV15	-	TRBJ1-1	TGTGCCACCAGCAGAGATAGGAAAACTGAAGCTTTCTTT	CATSRDRKTEAFF
TRBD2	TRBV19	-	TRBJ2-7	TGTGCCAGTAGACTGACTAGCGGAATCTCCTACGAGCAGTACTTC	CASRLTSGISYEQYF
-	TRBV27	-	TRBJ1-1	TGTGCCAGCAGTTCCCGCTCCGGGGGCTACACTGAAGCTTTCTTT	CASSSRSGGYTEAFF
-	TRBV28	-	TRBJ1-2	TGTGCCAGCAGTTCTCTGGGGCGTCGGGATACTAACTATGGCTACACCTTC	CASSSLGRRDTNYGYTF
-	TRBV7-9	-	TRBJ1-2	TGTGCCAGCGCGGCGGGAGCTAATTATGGCTACACCTTC	CASAAGANYGYTF
-	TRBV19	-	TRBJ1-5	TGTGCCAGTAGTCCACGACAGCGCAATCAGCCCCAGCATTTT	CASSPRQRNQPQHF
-	TRBV6-1	few	TRBJ2-7	TGTGCCAGCAGTGAATTTATGGGGTCCTACGAGCAGTACTTC	CASSEFMGSYEQYF
-	TRBV5-6	-	TRBJ1-1	TGTGCCAGCAGCCCGGTTGGGGACACTGAAGCTTTCTTT	CASSPVGDTEAFF
TRBD2	TRBV27	few	TRBJ2-7	TGTGCCAGCAGTCTGGGGACTAGCGGCTACGAGCAGTACTTC	CASSLGTSGYEQYF
TRBD1	TRBV13	-	TRBJ1-1	TGTGCCAGCAGCCACCCCAGGGGGGAAGCTTTCTTT	CASSHPRGEAFF
-	TRBV19	-	TRBJ1-6	TGTGCCAGTAGTGACAGCGGGCGCGGCCTCCACTTT	CASSDSGRGLHF
-	TRBV7-8	-	TRBJ2-7	TGTGCCAGCAGCCCCCGTCTAGGGGTAAGAGGCTACGAGCAGTACTTC	CASSPRLGVRGYEQYF
TRBD2	TRBV30	-	TRBJ2-2	TGTGCCTGGAGTGTACTTGGCGGGAGGGACACCGGGGAGCTGTTTTTT	CAWSVLGGRDTGELFF
-	TRBV5-8	-	TRBJ2-7	TGTGCCAGCAGCTTCGACCAGGGGGGGTCCTACGAGCAGTACTTC	CASSFDQGGSYEQYF
-	TRBV28	-	TRBJ2-4	TGTGCCAGCAGTTCCGGACGGGGAGCCAAAAACATTCAGTACTTC	CASSSGRGAKNIQYF
-	TRBV19	-	TRBJ2-7	TGTGCCAGTAGTATCTTAGGGTCGAGCTCCTACGAGCAGTACTTC	CASSILGSSSYEQYF
-	TRBV19	-	TRBJ2-7	TGTGCCAGTAGCGTGCCGAACAGCGGATCCTACGAGCAGTACTTC	CASSVPNSGSYEQYF
-	TRBV11-1	-	TRBJ1-1	TGTGCCAGCAGCCCACGAGAGGGGTGGACTGAAGCTTTCTTT	CASSPREGWTEAFF
-	TRBV16	-	TRBJ2-3	TGTGCCAGCAGCCGACAGGCTAGCACAGATACGCAGTATTTT	CASSRQASTDTQYF
-	TRBV28	-	TRBJ1-6	TGTGCCAGCAGCCGACAGGATTCAAAGTTTCCAAGGTCACCCCTCCACTTT	CASSRQDSKFPRSPLHF
TRBD2	TRBV4-2	-	TRBJ2-7	TGTGCCAGCAGCCAAGGGGGGGGGTACGAGCAGTACTTC	CASSQGGGYEQYF
-	TRBV27	-	TRBJ1-5	TGTGCCAGCAGTTATAGGGCGGGCAATCAGCCCCAGCATTTT	CASSYRAGNQPQHF
TRBD2	TRBV27	-	TRBJ2-1	TGTGCCAGCAGTCCCCCTCCTGGACTAGCGGGAGTAAGGAATGAGCAGTTCTTC	CASSPPPGLAGVRNEQFF
TRBD2	TRBV4-1	-	TRBJ2-7	TGCGCCAGCAGCCAAGATGCGAGCGGGAGTGCCTACGAGCAGTACTTC	CASSQDASGSAYEQYF
TRBD2	TRBV27	-	TRBJ2-7	TGTGCCAGCAGTTTAAGAAGCGGGATAACATCCGAGCAGTACTTC	CASSLRSGITSEQYF
TRBD1	TRBV13	-	TRBJ2-1	TGTGCCAGCAGCTCAAGGACAGGGCAACATGAGCAGTTCTTC	CASSSRTGQHEQFF